The 24 T cell receptor beta chains in this list originate from one sample, sequenced in a study of shared clonotypes between healthy human individuals. Clones were read by immunoSEQ multiplex PCR, and TCRdb kept only the in-frame ones, dropping some. The sample shows fewer than 1.8 million clones, about 98.5% of them seen only once. Sequenced material: naive CD4+ T cells sorted from blood. Noted subset: CD45RA+ positively selected. All receptors come from a man aged 30 to 39 in good health.

The chain employs TRBV21-1 and TRBJ1-5; the D call TRBD1 from the table was never checked on the DNA. TRBV21-1 is designated a pseudogene. CDR3 length: 14 amino acids. In DNA, the CDR3 is TGTGCCAGCGGGACAGCTGAAGGCAATCAGCCCCAGCATTTT. It encodes CASGTAEGNQPQHF.

The chain recombines TRBV18 with TRBJ2-5; 16 nucleotides line up with TRBD2. The length of the CDR3 is 18 residues. From germline, CDR1 is KGHSH and CDR2 LQKENI. After removal of 4 bases from V and 1 base from J, the junction contained 6 bases not matched to a gene. The chain's CDR3 is CASSRIGTSGRAQETQYF. The CDR3 DNA is TGTGCCAGCTCACGAATTGGGACTAGCGGGAGGGCCCAAGAGACCCAGTACTTC. The full variable domain, completed using reference TRBV18 and TRBJ2-5, is NAGVMQNPRHLVRRRGQEARLRCSPMKGHSHVYWYRQLPEEGLKFMVYLQKENIIDESGMPKERFSAEFPKEGPSILRIQQVVRGDSAAYFCASSRIGTSGRAQETQYFGPGTRLLVL.

This chain joins TRBV27 and TRBJ2-5; the D is unclear. Germline CDR1 MNHEY, CDR2 SMNVEV (reference sequence). V lost 5 bases to trimming and J lost 5 bases, with 12 bases between them. The CDR3 is 13 amino acids. CDR3 sequence (DNA): TGTGCCAGCAGTCCCCGTGGAGTCGAGACCCAGTACTTC. Encoded protein: CASSPRGVETQYF.

The chain employs TRBV29-1 and TRBJ2-2; possibly TRBD1 or TRBD2 for D (5 bases each). The CDR3 is 17 residues long. Germline V lookup: CDR1 SQVTM, CDR2 ANQGSEA. V lost 4 bases and J 1 base, leaving 19 bases between the germline ends. The CDR3 DNA reads TGCAGCGTTGGACAGCGGAAGCCGAGCCTGAACACCGGGGAGCTGTTTTTT. As protein: CSVGQRKPSLNTGELFF.

The chain uses TRBV10-1 and TRBJ2-1, with TRBD1 matching over 10 bases. Trimming removed 5 bases from V and 8 bases from J; junction bases left unmatched: 12. This CDR3 is 16 amino acids long. Germline V gene sequence: CDR1 WNHNN, CDR2 SYGVQD (reference sequence). The CDR3 protein is CASSYVRDRGLDEQFF. DNA of the CDR3: TGCGCCAGCAGTTATGTCCGGGACAGGGGCCTTGATGAGCAGTTCTTC.

The rearrangement links TRBV6-6 to TRBJ1-1; D gene ambiguous. CDR3 length: 12 residues. Germline V CDR1 and CDR2: MNHNY, SVGAGI (reference sequence). V was shortened by 6 bases and J by 4 bases, with 9 bases between the two germline ends. The CDR3 DNA sequence: TGTGCCAGCAGGGGCAGACCCACTGAAGCTTTCTTT. Translation: CASRGRPTEAFF.

The CDR3 DNA reads as TGTGCCAGCAGTTACATAACCCCGGGTACCGGGGAGCTGTTTTTT. It codes for CASSYITPGTGELFF. The chain carries TRBV6-6 and TRBJ2-2; D is ambiguous. V was shortened by 2 bases and J by 5 bases, with 12 bases between the two germline ends. CDR3 length equals 15 residues. Germline V gene sequence: CDR1 MNHNY, CDR2 SVGAGI (reference sequence).

The chain has TRBV11-1 and TRBJ2-5, with 10 bases fitting TRBD1. The V gene's germline CDR1 is SGHAT and CDR2 FQDESV (reference sequence). Trimming removed 5 bases from V and 4 bases from J; junction bases left unmatched: 4. The CDR3 has 14 residues. The CDR3 nucleotides read TGTGCCAGCAGCATAAGGACAGGGGGAGAGACCCAGTACTTC. This sequence encodes CASSIRTGGETQYF.

About this clone itself: At one boundary the junction diverges from the germline segment, which might be a read error. The gene calls are TRBV7-7 and TRBJ2-2; 8 nucleotides line up with TRBD1. This CDR3 is 15 amino acids long. Germline V gene lookup returns CDR1 SSHAT and CDR2 FNYEAQ (reference sequence). The CDR3 DNA sequence: TGTGCTAGCAGCACGATGACAGGGGTGACCGGGGAGCTGTTTTTT. Protein: CASSTMTGVTGELFF.

The chain carries TRBV10-1 and TRBJ2-3; 7 bases fit TRBD2. V shed 4 bases, J shed 3 bases, and the junction held 4 bases outside the gene matches. Germline V lookup: CDR1 WNHNN, CDR2 SYGVQD (reference sequence). This CDR3 is built from 14 residues. This CDR3 reads CASSGGGRTDTQYF. The CDR3 region has the DNA TGCGCCAGCAGTGGTGGCGGGAGAACAGATACGCAGTATTTT.

The chain joins TRBV28 to TRBJ1-3, with TRBD1 matching over 8 bases. With 6 bases clipped from V and 3 bases from J, the junction kept 13 bases outside the gene matches. CDR3 length: 17 residues. Germline V CDR1 and CDR2: MDHEN, SYDVKM. CDR3 DNA: TGTGCCAGCAGCTCCGACATGCCAGGGGGCATTGGAAACACCATATATTTT. The encoded protein is CASSSDMPGGIGNTIYF.

The CDR3 region has the DNA TGCGCCAGCAGCTTGGGACTAGCTGGCCCGGCTGAGCAGTTCTTC. This translates into CASSLGLAGPAEQFF. J is TRBJ2-1 and V is TRBV5-1; 7 bases agree with TRBD2. This CDR3 is built from 15 residues. CDR1 is SGHRS, CDR2 YFSETQ, per germline. J was trimmed by 9 bases and V by 0 bases; bases with no gene match: 9.

The chain is built from TRBV4-3 and TRBJ1-1; D is undetermined. V was cut by 3 bases and J by 5 bases, with 13 bases left in between. Germline CDR1 and CDR2: LGHNA and YSLEER. The CDR3 covers 14 residues. The CDR3 sequence: CASSQTPGGTEAFF. In nucleotides, the CDR3 is TGCGCCAGCAGCCAGACACCGGGAGGGACTGAAGCTTTCTTT.

The chain is built from TRBV9 and TRBJ1-4; no clear D gene. Germline lookup yields CDR1 SGDLS and CDR2 YYNGEE. V was shortened by 0 bases and J by 1 base, with 7 bases between the two germline ends. The CDR3 runs 15 residues. DNA of the CDR3: TGTGCCAGCAGCGTAGGGGTAGAAACTAATGAAAAACTGTTTTTT. It encodes CASSVGVETNEKLFF.

CDR3 DNA: TGTGCCAGCAGCCAAGTCGTCGGAGCGGTCCGGGATACGCAGTATTTT. Translating it yields CASSQVVGAVRDTQYF. The V and J genes are TRBV14 and TRBJ2-3; weak D call: TRBD2 (5 bases). The CDR3 has 16 amino acids. Germline V gene data show CDR1 as SGHDN and CDR2 as FVKESK. V lost 1 base and J lost 6, with 17 bases in between.

On this clone: The sample has other DNA sequences that encode this CDR3 too. This chain connects TRBV18 to TRBJ2-5, with D hard to call. Per germline, CDR1 KGHSH and CDR2 LQKENI. The CDR3 sequence is 13 residues long. Trimming left V 3 bases short and J 1 base short, with 6 bases between. CDR3 DNA sequence: TGTGCCAGCTCACCGTTAGGCCAAGAGACCCAGTACTTC. This sequence encodes CASSPLGQETQYF.

The chain employs TRBV7-2 and TRBJ2-6, with no clear D. V was cut by 11 bases and J by 0 bases, with 5 bases left in between. This CDR3 comprises 12 residues. Germline CDR1 and CDR2: SGHTA and FQGNSA. The CDR3 DNA reads TGTGCCCAGCACTCTGGGGCCAACGTCCTGACTTTC. Protein: CAQHSGANVLTF.

The V call is TRBV7-6, the J call TRBJ1-4; D is undetermined. Germline V gene data show CDR1 as SGHVS and CDR2 as FNYEAQ. V lost 0 bases to trimming and J lost 10 bases, with 12 bases between them. This CDR3 has 14 residues. This chain's CDR3 is CASSLAPLTGKLFF. Written as DNA, the CDR3 is TGTGCCAGCAGCTTAGCACCCCTAACGGGAAAACTGTTTTTT.

The V and J genes are TRBV18 and TRBJ1-1, with D possibly TRBD1 on 5 matching bases. The germline V and J ends were trimmed by 3 bases and 3 bases, with 17 bases remaining between them. CDR1 and CDR2 from the germline V gene are KGHSH and LQKENI. There are 16 residues in the CDR3. Here the CDR3 DNA reads TGTGCCAGCTCACCGCGAGGGCCCCAAGGGGACACTGAAGCTTTCTTT. Translation gives CASSPRGPQGDTEAFF. The variable domain in full, completed from reference TRBV18 and TRBJ1-1, reads NAGVMQNPRHLVRRRGQEARLRCSPMKGHSHVYWYRQLPEEGLKFMVYLQKENIIDESGMPKERFSAEFPKEGPSILRIQQVVRGDSAAYFCASSPRGPQGDTEAFFGQGTRLTVV.

This rearrangement joins TRBV5-1 to TRBJ2-3; TRBD2 matches 8 bases. The junction had 12 bases not matched to a gene; V was cut back by 6 bases and J by 3 bases. Germline CDR1 SGHRS, CDR2 YFSETQ. The CDR3 spans 16 residues. CDR3 region: CASKNRSGIITDTQYF. DNA for the CDR3: TGCGCCAGCAAAAACCGTAGCGGGATAATTACAGATACGCAGTATTTT.

The V call is TRBV7-2, the J call TRBJ1-3, with D unresolved. The V end was cut by 7 bases, the J end by 0 bases, with 1 base between. The CDR3 contains 11 residues. Germline V gene data show CDR1 as SGHTA and CDR2 as FQGNSA. The CDR3 DNA is TGTGCCAGCACCTCTGGAAACACCATATATTTT. This gives the protein CASTSGNTIYF.

This sequence joins TRBV18 and TRBJ2-7, with D hard to call. This CDR3 has 15 amino acids. Trimming took 4 bases from V and 1 from J, leaving 14 bases between them. The germline gives CDR1 KGHSH, CDR2 LQKENI. As DNA, the CDR3 is TGTGCCAGCTCACTTGGCGTATCCACTTCCTACGAGCAGTACTTC. Its protein is CASSLGVSTSYEQYF. Full variable domain (outside the CDR3, taken from reference TRBV18 and TRBJ2-7): NAGVMQNPRHLVRRRGQEARLRCSPMKGHSHVYWYRQLPEEGLKFMVYLQKENIIDESGMPKERFSAEFPKEGPSILRIQQVVRGDSAAYFCASSLGVSTSYEQYFGPGTRLTVT.

The rearrangement uses TRBV27 and TRBJ2-7; TRBD1 is a possible D gene (7 bases). Looked up from germline, CDR1 is MNHEY and CDR2 is SMNVEV (reference sequence). V was shortened by 3 bases and J by 2 bases, with 14 bases between the two germline ends. The CDR3 is 15 amino acids. The CDR3 DNA follows: TGTGCCAGCAGTTTCCAGGGGGGCCTCCCCTACGAGCAGTACTTC. Translating gives CASSFQGGLPYEQYF.

J is TRBJ2-2 and V is TRBV28; no reliable D call. Between the trimmed V and J ends, which lost 3 bases and 3 bases, there was a span of 14 bases. Germline lookup yields CDR1 MDHEN and CDR2 SYDVKM. The CDR3 consists of 16 residues. CDR3 nucleotides: TGTGCCAGCAGTTTGACCGGGCCATCTGACACCGGGGAGCTGTTTTTT. Residues: CASSLTGPSDTGELFF.